Each of the 17 T cell receptor beta chains below was sequenced from the same sample in a study of blood T cell repertoires in COVID-19. Libraries were prepared by immunoSEQ multiplex PCR; TCRdb keeps only in-frame clonotypes and omits some of them. Here the sample spans fewer than 90,000 clones, 90% to 95% being singletons. What was sequenced was peripheral blood. The source of these receptors is a human donor with active COVID-19. The donor label of this sample is uncertain.

This clone occurred a few times. The rearrangement joins TRBV18 to TRBJ1-3; 10 bases map to TRBD1. There are 17 residues in the CDR3. Germline trimming cut 2 bases from V and 0 bases from J; bases unmatched to any gene: 4. Germline CDR1 is KGHSH and CDR2 is LQKENI. The CDR3 spells CASSPGTGALSGNTIYF. CDR3 nucleotides: TGTGCCAGCTCACCAGGGACAGGGGCTCTCTCTGGAAACACCATATATTTT.

The CDR3 DNA sequence: TGTGCCAGCAGCCGCGGCGGGAGCGGGGGCACAGATACGCAGTATTTT. Protein sequence: CASSRGGSGGTDTQYF. The rearrangement joins TRBV4-2 to TRBJ2-3, with TRBD2 matching over 7 bases. Germline V lookup: CDR1 LGHNA, CDR2 YNFKEQ. Unmatched junction bases numbered 8, after V lost 4 bases and J lost 1 base. This CDR3 region has 16 residues.

V usage is TRBV6-1 and J usage is TRBJ2-5, with D possibly being TRBD1 (6 bases). From germline, CDR1 is MNHNS and CDR2 SASEGT. V lost 3 bases and J 4 bases, leaving 9 bases between the germline ends. The CDR3 is 13 amino acids. DNA of the CDR3: TGTGCCAGCAGTGATACAGGGAGAGAGACCCAGTACTTC. Protein product: CASSDTGRETQYF.

The rearrangement uses TRBV24-1 and TRBJ1-2; 9 bases fit TRBD1. CDR3 size: 14 residues. From germline, CDR1 is KGHDR and CDR2 SFDVKD. V dropped 4 bases and J dropped 4; count of bases not matched to a gene: 3. This CDR3 reads CATSEQGAAYGYTF. For the CDR3, the DNA is TGTGCCACCAGTGAACAGGGGGCGGCCTATGGCTACACCTTC.

The chain joins TRBV24-1 to TRBJ1-2, with 7 bases aligning to TRBD1. Germline V CDR1 and CDR2: KGHDR, SFDVKD. The length of the CDR3 is 13 residues. The trim removed 6 bases at V and 7 bases at J, leaving 7 bases unmatched. The CDR3 sequence is CATSHRQGFGYTF. CDR3 DNA sequence: TGTGCCACCAGTCACCGACAGGGTTTTGGCTACACCTTC.

This sequence joins TRBV3-1 (or the pseudogene TRBV3-2) and TRBJ2-5, with D perhaps matching TRBD2 (6 bases). V was shortened by 3 bases and J by 7 bases, with 9 bases between the two germline ends. The length of the CDR3 is 12 residues. Per the germline V gene, CDR1 is LGHDT and CDR2 is YNNKEL (reference sequence). The CDR3 sequence: CASSHGRGTQYF. In nucleotides, the CDR3 is TGTGCCAGCAGCCACGGGCGGGGGACCCAGTACTTC.

This clone was counted only a few times. The chain has TRBV5-1 and TRBJ1-1, with D possibly being TRBD1 (6 bases). This CDR3 region has 13 residues. Trimming stripped 0 bases from V and 6 bases from J, with 9 bases between. The V gene's germline CDR1 is SGHRS and CDR2 YFSETQ. The chain's CDR3 is CASSLAWGPEAFF. Here the CDR3 DNA reads TGCGCCAGCAGCTTGGCCTGGGGGCCTGAAGCTTTCTTT.

The rearrangement uses TRBV19 and TRBJ2-1; 8 nucleotides align to TRBD1. With 7 bases clipped from V and 5 bases from J, the junction kept 7 bases outside the gene matches. Germline CDR1 LNHDA, CDR2 SQIVND (reference sequence). This CDR3 contains 14 residues. The CDR3 DNA reads as TGTGCCAGTAACCTCAGGGGGCTCAACAATGAGCAGTTCTTC. Encoded protein: CASNLRGLNNEQFF.

The genes are TRBV5-1 and TRBJ1-5; D perhaps matches TRBD1 (5 bases). This CDR3 spans 15 amino acids. CDR1 is SGHRS, CDR2 YFSETQ, per germline. V lost 0 bases to trimming and J lost 4 bases, with 11 bases between them. As DNA, the CDR3 is TGCGCCAGCAGCTTGGAAGGACATTCAAATCAGCCCCAGCATTTT. This codes for CASSLEGHSNQPQHF.

The V gene is TRBV9, the J gene TRBJ2-7, with 8 bases matching TRBD2. Germline CDR1 and CDR2: SGDLS and YYNGEE. After removal of 5 bases from V and 6 bases from J, the junction contained 19 bases not matched to a gene. The CDR3 totals 17 residues. The CDR3: CASSSNTAGGRNVEQYF. The CDR3 nucleotides are TGTGCCAGCAGTTCTAACACCGCCGGCGGGAGGAATGTCGAGCAGTACTTC.

CDR3 in DNA: TGTGCCAGCACCAAAGGGGCAGGACAGAATGGCTATGGCTACACCTTC. Translation gives CASTKGAGQNGYGYTF. V is TRBV6-6 and J is TRBJ1-2, with a possible D match to TRBD1 (6 bases). The CDR3 contains 16 residues. V was cut by 7 bases and J by 4 bases, with 22 bases left in between. Looked up from germline, CDR1 is MNHNY and CDR2 is SVGAGI (reference sequence).

In the case of this clone: A read error may account for a junction end that differs from germline. The chain joins TRBV27 to TRBJ2-2; 12 nucleotides align to TRBD1. The CDR3 has 18 amino acids. From germline, CDR1 is MNHEY and CDR2 SMNVEV (reference sequence). In DNA, the CDR3 is TGTGCCAGCAGTTTAAAACGGGACAGGGGGCGAGGGACCGAGGAGCTGTTTTTT. As protein: CASSLKRDRGRGTEELFF.

The rearrangement links TRBV2 to TRBJ2-5; a weak D match, TRBD1 (6 bases). Trimming pared 6 bases from V and 0 bases from J, leaving 14 bases between. Germline V CDR1 and CDR2: SNHLY, FYNNEI. The CDR3 length is 15 residues. The CDR3 DNA sequence: TGTGCCAGCAGCCCAGGGTGGGACAACCAAGAGACCCAGTACTTC. Protein product: CASSPGWDNQETQYF.

The chain employs TRBV19 and TRBJ1-6; TRBD1 is a possible D gene (5 bases). The CDR3 extends over 13 amino acids. CDR1 LNHDA and CDR2 SQIVND come from the germline V gene (reference sequence). Trimming took 1 base from V and 8 from J, leaving 6 bases between them. The CDR3: CASSIVGDSPLHF. The CDR3 DNA sequence: TGTGCCAGTAGTATAGTAGGGGATTCACCCCTCCACTTT.

The chain recombines TRBV5-1 with TRBJ2-7; D gene uncertain. Trimming left V 4 bases short and J 5 bases short, with 16 bases between. Germline CDR1 and CDR2: SGHRS and YFSETQ. The CDR3 contains 14 residues. This CDR3 is CASSPSSLGNEQYF. CDR3 bases: TGCGCCAGCAGCCCGAGTAGCCTAGGAAACGAGCAGTACTTC.

The chain joins TRBV11-3 to TRBJ2-3; 11 bases agree with TRBD2. Germline lookup yields CDR1 SGHNT and CDR2 YENEEA. V trimming: 1 base; J trimming: 4 bases; junction bases outside the gene matches: 1. The CDR3 is 15 amino acids. For the CDR3, the DNA is TGTGCCAGCAGCTTAGTACTAGCGGGGGCAGATACGCAGTATTTT. Its protein is CASSLVLAGADTQYF.

This clone appeared a few times. V and J are TRBV11-2 and TRBJ2-7, with D tentatively TRBD2 (6 bases). This CDR3 contains 14 residues. Germline CDR1 and CDR2: SGHAT and FQNNGV. V was pared by 5 bases and J by 6 bases, with 17 bases between. The CDR3 here is CASSTDAPGLEQYF. CDR3 sequence (DNA): TGTGCCAGCAGCACTGATGCCCCGGGACTCGAGCAGTACTTC.